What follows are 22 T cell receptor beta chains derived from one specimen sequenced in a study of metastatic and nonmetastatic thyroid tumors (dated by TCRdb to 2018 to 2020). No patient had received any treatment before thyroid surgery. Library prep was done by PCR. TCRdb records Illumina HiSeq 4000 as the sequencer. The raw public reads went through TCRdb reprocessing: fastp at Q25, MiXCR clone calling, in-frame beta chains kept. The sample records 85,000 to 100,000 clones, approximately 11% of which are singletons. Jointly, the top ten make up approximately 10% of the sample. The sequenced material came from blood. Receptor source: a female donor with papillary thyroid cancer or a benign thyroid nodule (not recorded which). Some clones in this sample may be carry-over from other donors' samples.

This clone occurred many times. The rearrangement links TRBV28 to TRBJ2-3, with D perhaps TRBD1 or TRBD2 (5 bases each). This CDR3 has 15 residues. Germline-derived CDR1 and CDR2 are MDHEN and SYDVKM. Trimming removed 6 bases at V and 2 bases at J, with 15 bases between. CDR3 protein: CASRSASGHTDTQYF. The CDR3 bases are TGTGCCAGCAGGTCAGCCAGCGGACACACAGATACGCAGTATTTT.

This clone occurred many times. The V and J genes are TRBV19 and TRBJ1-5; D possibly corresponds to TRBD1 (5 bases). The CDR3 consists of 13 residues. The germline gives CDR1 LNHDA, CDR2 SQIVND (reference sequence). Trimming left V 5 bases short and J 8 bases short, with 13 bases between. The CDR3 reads CASSAVSREPQHF. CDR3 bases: TGTGCCAGTAGTGCCGTAAGCAGGGAGCCCCAGCATTTT.

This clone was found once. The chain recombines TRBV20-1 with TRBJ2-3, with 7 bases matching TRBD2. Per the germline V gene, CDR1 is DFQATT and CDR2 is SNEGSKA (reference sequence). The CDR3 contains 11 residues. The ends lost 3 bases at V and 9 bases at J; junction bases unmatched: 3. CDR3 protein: CSASIGRTQYF. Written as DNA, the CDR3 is TGCAGTGCTAGTATCGGGAGGACGCAGTATTTT.

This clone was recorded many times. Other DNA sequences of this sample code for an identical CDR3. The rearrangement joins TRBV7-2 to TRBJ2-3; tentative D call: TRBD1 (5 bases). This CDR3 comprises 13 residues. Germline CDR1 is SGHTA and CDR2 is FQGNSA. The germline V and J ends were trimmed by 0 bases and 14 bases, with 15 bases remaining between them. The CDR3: CASSLAGQGFRYF. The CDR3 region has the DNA TGTGCCAGCAGCTTAGCGGGCCAGGGCTTTAGGTATTTT.

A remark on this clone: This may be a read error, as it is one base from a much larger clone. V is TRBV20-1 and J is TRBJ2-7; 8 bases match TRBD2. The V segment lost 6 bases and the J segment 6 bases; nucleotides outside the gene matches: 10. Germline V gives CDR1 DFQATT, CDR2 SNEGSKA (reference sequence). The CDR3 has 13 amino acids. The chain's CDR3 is CSAARFSGTEQYF. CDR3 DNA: TGCAGTGCGGCCAGGTTTAGCGGGACCGAGCAGTACTTC.

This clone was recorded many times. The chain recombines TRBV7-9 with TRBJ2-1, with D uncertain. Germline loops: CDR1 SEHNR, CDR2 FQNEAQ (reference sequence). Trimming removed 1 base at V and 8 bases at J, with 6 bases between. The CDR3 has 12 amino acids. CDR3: CASSLVLDEQFF. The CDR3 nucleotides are TGTGCCAGCAGCTTAGTATTGGATGAGCAGTTCTTC.

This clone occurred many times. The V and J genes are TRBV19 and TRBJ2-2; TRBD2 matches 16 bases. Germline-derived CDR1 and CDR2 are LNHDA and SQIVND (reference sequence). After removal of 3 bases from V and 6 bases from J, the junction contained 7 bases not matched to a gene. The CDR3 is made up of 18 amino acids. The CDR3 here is CASSMGTSGRAGAGELFF. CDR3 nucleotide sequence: TGTGCCAGTAGTATGGGGACTAGCGGGAGGGCCGGGGCCGGGGAGCTGTTTTTT. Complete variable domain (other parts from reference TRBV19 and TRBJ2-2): DGGITQSPKYLFRKEGQNVTLSCEQNLNHDAMYWYRQDPGQGLRLIYYSQIVNDFQKGDIAEGYSVSREKKESFPLTVTSAQKNPTAFYLCASSMGTSGRAGAGELFFGEGSRLTVL.

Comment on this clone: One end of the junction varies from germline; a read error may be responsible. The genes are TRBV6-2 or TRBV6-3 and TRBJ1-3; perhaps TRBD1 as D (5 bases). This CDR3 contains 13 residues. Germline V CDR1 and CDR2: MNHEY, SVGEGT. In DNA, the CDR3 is TGTGCCAGCACCGGGACGGAACGAAACACCATGTATTTT. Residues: CASTGTERNTMYF.

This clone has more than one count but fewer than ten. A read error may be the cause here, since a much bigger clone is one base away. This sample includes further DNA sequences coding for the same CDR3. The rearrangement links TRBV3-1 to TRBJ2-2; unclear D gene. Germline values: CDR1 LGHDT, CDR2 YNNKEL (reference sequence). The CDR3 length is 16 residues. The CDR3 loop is CASSQLGRMNTGELFF. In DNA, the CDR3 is TGCGCCAGCAGCCAATTGGGCAGGATGAACACCGGGGAGCTGTTTTTT.

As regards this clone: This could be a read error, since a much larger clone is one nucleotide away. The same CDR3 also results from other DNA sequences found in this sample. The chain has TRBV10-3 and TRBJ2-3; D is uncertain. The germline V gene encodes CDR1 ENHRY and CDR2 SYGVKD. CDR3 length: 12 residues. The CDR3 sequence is CASRESTDTQYF. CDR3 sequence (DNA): TGTGCATCCCGAGAGAGTACAGATACGCAGTATTTT.

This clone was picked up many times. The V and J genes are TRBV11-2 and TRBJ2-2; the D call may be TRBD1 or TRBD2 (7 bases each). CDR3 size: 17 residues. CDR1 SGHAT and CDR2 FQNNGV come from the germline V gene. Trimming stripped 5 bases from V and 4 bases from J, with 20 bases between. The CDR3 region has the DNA TGTGCCAGCAGCCCCAGGGGGGCAGGCGGGAGCACCGGGGAGCTGTTTTTT. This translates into CASSPRGAGGSTGELFF.

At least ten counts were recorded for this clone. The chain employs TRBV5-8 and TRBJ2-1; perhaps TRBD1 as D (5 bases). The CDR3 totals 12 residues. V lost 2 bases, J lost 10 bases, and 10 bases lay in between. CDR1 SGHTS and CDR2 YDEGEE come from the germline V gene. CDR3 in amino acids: CASSFGQLEQFF. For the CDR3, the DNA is TGTGCCAGCAGCTTCGGACAACTAGAGCAGTTCTTC.

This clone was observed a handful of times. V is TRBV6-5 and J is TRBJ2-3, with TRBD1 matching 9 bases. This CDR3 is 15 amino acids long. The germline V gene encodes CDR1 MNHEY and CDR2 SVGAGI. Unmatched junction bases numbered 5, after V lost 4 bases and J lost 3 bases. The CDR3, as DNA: TGTGCCAGCAGTTCGGGACAGGGTGTTACAGATACGCAGTATTTT. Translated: CASSSGQGVTDTQYF.

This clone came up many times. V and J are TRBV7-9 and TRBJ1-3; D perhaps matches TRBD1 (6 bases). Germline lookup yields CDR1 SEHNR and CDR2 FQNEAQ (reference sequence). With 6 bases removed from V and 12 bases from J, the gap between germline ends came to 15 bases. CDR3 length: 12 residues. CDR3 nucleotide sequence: TGTGCCAGCAGTCCGGACAGTTTGATCATATATTTT. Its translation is CASSPDSLIIYF. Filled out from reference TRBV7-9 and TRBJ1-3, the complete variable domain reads DTGVSQNPRHKITKRGQNVTFRCDPISEHNRLYWYRQTLGQGPEFLTYFQNEAQLEKSRLLSDRFSAERPKGSFSTLEIQRTEQGDSAMYLCASSPDSLIIYFGEGSWLTVV.

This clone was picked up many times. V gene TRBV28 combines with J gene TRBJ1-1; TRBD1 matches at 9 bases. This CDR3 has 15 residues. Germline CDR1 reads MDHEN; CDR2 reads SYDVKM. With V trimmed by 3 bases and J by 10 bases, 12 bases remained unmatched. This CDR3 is CASSFGTGLASGAFF. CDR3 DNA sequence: TGTGCCAGCAGTTTTGGGACAGGGCTTGCGAGTGGAGCTTTCTTT.

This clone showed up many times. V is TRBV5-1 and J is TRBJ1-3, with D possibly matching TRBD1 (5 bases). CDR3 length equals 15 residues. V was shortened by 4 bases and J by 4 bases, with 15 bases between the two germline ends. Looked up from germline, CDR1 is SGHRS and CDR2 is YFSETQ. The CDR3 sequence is CASSLDAGPGNTIYF. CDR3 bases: TGCGCCAGCAGCCTTGATGCAGGGCCCGGAAACACCATATATTTT.

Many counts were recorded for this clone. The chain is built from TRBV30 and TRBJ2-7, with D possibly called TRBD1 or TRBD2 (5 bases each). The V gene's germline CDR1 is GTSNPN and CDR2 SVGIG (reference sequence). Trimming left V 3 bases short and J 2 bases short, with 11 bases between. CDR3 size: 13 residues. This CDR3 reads CAWSPGRAYEQYF. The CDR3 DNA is TGTGCCTGGAGCCCGGGACGGGCCTACGAGCAGTACTTC.

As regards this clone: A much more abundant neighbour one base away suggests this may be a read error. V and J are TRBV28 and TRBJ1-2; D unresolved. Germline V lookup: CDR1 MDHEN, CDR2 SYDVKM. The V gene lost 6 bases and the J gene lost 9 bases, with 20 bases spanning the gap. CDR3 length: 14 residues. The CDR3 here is CASSPLAGKGCYTF. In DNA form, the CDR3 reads TGTGCCAGCAGCCCCCTTGCGGGGAAGGGTTGCTACACCTTC.

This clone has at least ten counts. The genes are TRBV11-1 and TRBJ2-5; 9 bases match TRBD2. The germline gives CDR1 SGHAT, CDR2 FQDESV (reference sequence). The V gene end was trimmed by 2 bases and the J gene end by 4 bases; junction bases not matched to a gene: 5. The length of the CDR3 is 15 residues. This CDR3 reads CASSLRREGGETQYF. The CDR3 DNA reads TGTGCCAGCAGCTTAAGGCGGGAGGGCGGAGAGACCCAGTACTTC.

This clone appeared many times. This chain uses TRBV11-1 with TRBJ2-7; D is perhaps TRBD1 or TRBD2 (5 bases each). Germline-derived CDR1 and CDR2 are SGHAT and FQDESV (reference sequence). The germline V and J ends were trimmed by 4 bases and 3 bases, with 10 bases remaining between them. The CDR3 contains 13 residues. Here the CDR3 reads CASSSRDVYEQYF. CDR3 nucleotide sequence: TGTGCCAGCAGCTCCCGGGACGTCTACGAGCAGTACTTC. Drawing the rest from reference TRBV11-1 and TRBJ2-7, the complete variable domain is EAEVAQSPRYKITEKSQAVAFWCDPISGHATLYWYRQILGQGPELLVQFQDESVVDDSQLPKDRFSAERLKGVDSTLKIQPAELGDSAMYLCASSSRDVYEQYFGPGTRLTVT.

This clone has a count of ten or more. CDR3 DNA: TGTGCCAGTAGTACTACAGCAGGGGGCACTGAAGCTTTCTTT. Amino acid sequence: CASSTTAGGTEAFF. This sequence joins TRBV19 and TRBJ1-1; TRBD1 aligns across 7 bases. V shed 4 bases and J 4 bases; nucleotides not matched to a gene: 6. Germline V gene lookup returns CDR1 LNHDA and CDR2 SQIVND (reference sequence). This CDR3 has 14 amino acids.

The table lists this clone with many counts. CDR3 coding DNA: TGCAGCGTCCAATTTAACTATGGCTACACCTTC. This codes for CSVQFNYGYTF. The genes are TRBV29-1 and TRBJ1-2; D is undetermined. With 6 bases removed from V and 1 base from J, the gap between germline ends came to 6 bases. This CDR3 contains 11 residues. CDR1 and CDR2 from the germline V gene are SQVTM and ANQGSEA. Full variable domain (outside the CDR3, taken from reference TRBV29-1 and TRBJ1-2): SAVISQKPSRDICQRGTSLTIQCQVDSQVTMMFWYRQQPGQSLTLIATANQGSEATYESGFVIDKFPISRPNLTFSTLTVSNMSPEDSSIYLCSVQFNYGYTFGSGTRLTVV.